The present entry profiles one TCR beta chain with its context. This specimen comes from a study of T cells in Graves' hyperthyroidism and ophthalmopathy. TCR beta CDR3 regions were amplified from RNA. In the first-round RT-PCR of the TCR CDR3, the HTBI primer set was used. In TCRdb, the multiplex PCR reads were re-called with MiXCR into one record per CDR3 protein. The table lists around 440,000 distinct CDR3 sequences, less than 20% of them singletons. This CDR3 spans 13 amino acids. The germline gives CDR1 MNHNS, CDR2 SASEGT. With 6 bases removed from V and 7 bases from J, the gap between germline ends came to 16 bases.

The chain couples TRBV6-1 to TRBJ2-7, with D tentatively TRBD1 or TRBD2 (5 bases each). The receptor's source is a young woman with Graves' hyperthyroidism. The sequenced sample consisted of blood. The CDR3 is CASSPEGRREQYF. As DNA, the CDR3 is TGTGCCAGCAGCCCCGAGGGGCGTCGGGAGCAGTACTTC.